The TCR beta chain described here comes from a study of regulatory T cells in long-lasting Graves disease. Noted time point: persistent/refractory GD, antithyroid drugs over 5 years with positive TRAb. Extracted RNA from PBMCs served as the source of the TCR library. Whole-study results and caveats: Reduced TCR diversity was observed in persistent Graves' patients versus newly diagnosed patients.

TCR beta libraries were built with iRepertoire HTBI primers and Arm-PCR of CDR3 regions. MiXCR, run by TCRdb on the multiplex PCR reads, gives a single entry per CDR3 protein. Seen here are hundreds of thousands of distinct CDR3 sequences, over 20% observed once, and the top ten hold approximately 14%. This clonotype showed up just a few times. Its cognate antigen is unknown. CDR1 is SGHVS and CDR2 is FQNEAQ in the germline V gene. V dropped 8 bases and J dropped 1 base, with 15 bases sitting between them. This CDR3 spans 16 amino acids. The gene calls are TRBV7-8 and TRBJ1-6; possibly TRBD1 for D (6 bases). This clonotype was obtained from a female donor with Graves disease. This sample comprised peripheral blood mononuclear cells (PBMCs), obtained when the disease was refractory, from a patient treated with antithyroid drugs. The CDR3 protein is CASGQGGGSYNSPLHF. The CDR3, as DNA: TGTGCCAGCGGACAAGGGGGGGGATCCTATAATTCACCCCTCCACTTT.